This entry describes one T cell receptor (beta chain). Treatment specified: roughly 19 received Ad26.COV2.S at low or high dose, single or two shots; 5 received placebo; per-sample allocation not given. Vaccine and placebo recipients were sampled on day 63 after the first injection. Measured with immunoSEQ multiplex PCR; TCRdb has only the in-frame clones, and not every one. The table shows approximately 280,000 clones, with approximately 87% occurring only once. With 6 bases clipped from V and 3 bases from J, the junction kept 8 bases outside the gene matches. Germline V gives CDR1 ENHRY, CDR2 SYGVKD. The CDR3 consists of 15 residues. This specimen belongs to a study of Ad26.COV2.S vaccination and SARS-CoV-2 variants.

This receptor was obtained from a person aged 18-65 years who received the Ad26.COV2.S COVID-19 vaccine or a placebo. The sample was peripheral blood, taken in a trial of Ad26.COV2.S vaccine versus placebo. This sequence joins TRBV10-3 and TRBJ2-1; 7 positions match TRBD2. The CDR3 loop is CAISVWGGSYNEQFF. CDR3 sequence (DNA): TGTGCCATCAGCGTATGGGGAGGGAGCTACAATGAGCAGTTCTTC.